This T cell receptor (beta chain) originates from a study of shared clonotypes between healthy human individuals. Deep was the level at which the assay was run. Clones were sequenced by immunoSEQ multiplex PCR, and TCRdb holds only the in-frame ones, with some missing. In the table there are roughly 2.4 million clones, around 95% of which are singletons. This CDR3 has 16 residues. The V gene's germline CDR1 is KGHSH and CDR2 LQKENI. The V end lost 1 base, the J end lost 0 bases, and 10 bases lay between the germline ends. The specimen sequenced was naive CD4+ T cells sorted from blood. Specified subset: CD45RA+ positively selected. The chain is built from TRBV18 and TRBJ1-3, with D unclear. The sequence was obtained from a man aged 18 to 30 in good health. The CDR3 nucleotides read TGTGCCAGCTCACCACAGGCCAATCCCTCTGGAAACACCATATATTTT. It specifies CASSPQANPSGNTIYF. Filled out from reference TRBV18 and TRBJ1-3, the complete variable domain reads NAGVMQNPRHLVRRRGQEARLRCSPMKGHSHVYWYRQLPEEGLKFMVYLQKENIIDESGMPKERFSAEFPKEGPSILRIQQVVRGDSAAYFCASSPQANPSGNTIYFGEGSWLTVV.